This T cell receptor beta chain was identified during a study of blood T cell repertoires in COVID-19. Turning to the study itself: The analysed material was cDNA or gDNA that came from T cells, B-cell-depleted T cells, or PBMCs.

Data came from immunoSEQ multiplex PCR; TCRdb stores just in-frame clones and leaves some out. Counted here are 400,000 or so clones, roughly 87% occurring once; the ten biggest clones make up under 0.7%. In assigning cohorts, the study relied on participant-reported clinical history. The clonotype originates from a man younger than 30 who had recovered from COVID-19. What was sequenced was PBMCs or T cells enriched from blood (not recorded which).

The DNA of the CDR3 is TGTGCCAGCTCACCAGGGCCTGCAGCCAAAAACATTCAGTACTTC. Its protein product is CASSPGPAAKNIQYF. The chain uses TRBV18 and TRBJ2-4; D uncertain. The germline gives CDR1 KGHSH, CDR2 LQKENI. The CDR3 runs 15 residues. Trimming pared 2 bases from V and 0 bases from J, leaving 8 bases between.